This TCR beta chain was identified during a study of T cells in Graves' hyperthyroidism and ophthalmopathy (dated by TCRdb to about 2019). Regarding the research as a whole: Peripheral blood was sampled at the time of initial diagnosis, prior to any treatment. To identify TCR V-J signatures that set the groups apart, the researchers used a discovery cohort of 90 to 100 patients, made up of roughly 40 with Graves' ophthalmopathy and approximately 57 with stable Graves' hyperthyroidism. After sampling, hyperthyroidism patients received methimazole starting at 30 mg daily, and ophthalmopathy patients received high-dose intravenous methylprednisolone. The 100 or so discovery patients were divided at random into training and test sets in a 7:3 ratio. The study also compared thyroid tissue and blood T-cell repertoires from about six Graves' hyperthyroidism patients. Prospective prediction of ophthalmopathy was tested in an independent validation cohort consisting of 18 to 20 hyperthyroidism patients and some 16 patients who later progressed to ophthalmopathy. The paper reports TCR Vbeta CDR3 sequencing of approximately 140 peripheral blood samples: 40 or so ophthalmopathy, about 75 hyperthyroidism and around 17 progressor patients. Beyond this particular receptor, the publication reports: Most expanded thyroid clonotypes (frequency above 0.001) were also found in blood, which suggests that blood repertoires may mirror thyroid immune responses. During validation, the model predicted progression to ophthalmopathy a median of around 6 months ahead of onset, with approximately 70% sensitivity and 72.22% specificity. A model built on a 13 V-J signature distinguished ophthalmopathy from stable hyperthyroidism, reaching approximately 89% sensitivity and 81.08% specificity in cross-validation and 80%/75% in testing. No statistical method was used to fix the sample size in advance, and group allocation was not hidden from the investigators.

Taken from the germline V gene, the CDR1 and CDR2 loops are MDHEN and SYDVKM. V gives up 6 bases and J gives up 2 bases, and the segment between their germline ends measures 15 bases. The CDR3 contains 15 residues, cysteine and phenylalanine counted. Of the read, only the CDR3 DNA is kept; its 45 bases are in frame from base 1. Stable Graves' hyperthyroidism was defined as no progression to ophthalmopathy during 18 months of follow-up. Hyperthyroidism patients were newly diagnosed, with disease duration under 2 months, and aged 18 to 65 years. Patients with uncontrolled infections, other autoimmune diseases, pregnancy or lactation were excluded. Diagnoses were established on the basis of clinical symptoms, serum thyroxine and TRAb, thyroid ultrasound, and orbital computed tomography. PBMCs were isolated from 10 ml of fresh peripheral blood by Ficoll-Paque density gradient centrifugation. Total RNA was extracted with Trizol reagent, and quality was checked on an Agilent 2100 Bioanalyzer.

The TCR beta CDR3 regions were amplified from RNA transcripts. A first-round RT-PCR of the TCR CDR3 used the HTBI primer set with the Qiagen OneStep RT-PCR kit. The libraries were constructed in a second round of multiplex PCR and then size-selected and purified. Libraries were sequenced paired-end with 100 bp reads on an Illumina HiSeq2000. The paper's data handling went like this. SOAPnuke was used to process the raw data, throwing out any read that contained adapters or uncalled bases, had a mean Phred below 15, or lacked an exact constant-primer or identifier match. High-quality paired reads were merged using COPE v1.2.5, and each unique nucleotide sequence was defined as a clonotype. MiTCR v1.1 was used to align the clonotypes against IMGT TRBV, TRBD and TRBJ reference segments. The analysis included only V-J combinations with a frequency above 0.0001, which together covered 99.2% of the repertoires. A TCS score was defined as the ratio of F50 (clonal expansion) to E x V (chaos), with BLOSUM62-based TCRdist applied between CDR3 peptides within each V-J. Welch's t-statistics and random forest reduced 514 V-J features to some 14, which were used in a naive Bayes classifier (R e1071). TCRdb took the public reads, trimmed them with fastp at Q25, ran MiXCR for clone calling and kept in-frame beta chains. Identical CDR3 proteins give one entry, which carries the most common genes and DNA. TCRdb, rather than the study authors, made the V and J calls. This sample is represented by roughly 740,000 distinct CDR3 sequences; roughly 15% of them were singletons. The ten biggest clones cover approximately 8.4% of the sample.

This clonotype was seen repeatedly, ten times or more. The antigen it recognizes is unknown. Base-call qualities are not available, and no considerably larger clone is one nucleotide away. The sample taken for sequencing was blood. This receptor was identified in a man between 18 and 35 years old with Graves' hyperthyroidism. The rearranged chain carries TRBV28 and TRBJ2-3; 6 matching bases give a weak D call of TRBD1. This receptor has the CDR3 CASRQTGRPTDTQYF. DNA sequence: TGTGCCAGCAGGCAGACAGGTAGACCCACAGATACGCAGTATTTT.